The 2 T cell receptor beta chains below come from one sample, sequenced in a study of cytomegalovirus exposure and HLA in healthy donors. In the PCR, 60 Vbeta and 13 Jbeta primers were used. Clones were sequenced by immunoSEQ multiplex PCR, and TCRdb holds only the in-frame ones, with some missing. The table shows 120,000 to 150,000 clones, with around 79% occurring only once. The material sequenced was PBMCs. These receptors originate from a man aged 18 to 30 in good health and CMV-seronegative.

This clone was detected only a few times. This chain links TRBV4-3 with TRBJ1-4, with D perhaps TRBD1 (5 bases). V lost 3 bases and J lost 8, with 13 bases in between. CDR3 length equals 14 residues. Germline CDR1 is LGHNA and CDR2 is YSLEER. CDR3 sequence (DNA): TGCGCCAGCAGCCAGTACACCCGGGGGGAAAAACTGTTTTTT. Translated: CASSQYTRGEKLFF.

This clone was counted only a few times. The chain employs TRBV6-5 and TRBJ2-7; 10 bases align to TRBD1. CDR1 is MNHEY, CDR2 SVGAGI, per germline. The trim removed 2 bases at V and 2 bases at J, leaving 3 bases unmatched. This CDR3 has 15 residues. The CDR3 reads CASSYTGTGAYEQYF. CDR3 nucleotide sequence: TGTGCCAGCAGTTACACCGGGACAGGGGCCTACGAGCAGTACTTC.